This T cell receptor beta chain was recorded in a study of regulatory T cells in long-lasting Graves disease. The V end lost 1 base, the J end lost 10 bases, and 11 bases lay between the germline ends. CDR1 MNHEY and CDR2 SMNVEV come from the germline V gene (reference sequence). The CDR3 loop spans 14 amino acids. General study points: Newly diagnosed patients had higher TCR diversity than persistent Graves' patients did. Favored gene segments in persistent disease were TRBV28, TRBJ1-2 and TRBJ2-5. The study found persistent patients shared more public clonotypes (about 3,000) than new patients (about 880).

Time point indicated: persistent/refractory GD, antithyroid drugs over 5 years with positive TRAb. With RNA extracted from PBMCs as input, the TCR library was made. Construction of the TCR beta libraries employed iRepertoire HTBI primers in conjunction with Arm-PCR of CDR3 regions. One entry per CDR3 protein, called by TCRdb with MiXCR from the multiplex PCR reads. Seen here are approximately 500,000 distinct CDR3 sequences, roughly 21% observed once, and the top ten hold over 6%. This clonotype was recorded a few times. Its antigen is currently unknown. This receptor was obtained from a female donor with Graves disease. The chain is built from TRBV27 and TRBJ1-6; no firm D call. The sequencing here drew on peripheral blood mononuclear cells (PBMCs), taken when the disease was refractory, from a patient treated with antithyroid drugs. For the CDR3, the DNA is TGTGCCAGCAGTTTATTGGAGGGATCATCACCCCTCCACTTT. Protein sequence: CASSLLEGSSPLHF.